The rows below give T cell receptor beta chains drawn from one sample of a study of memory CD4+ T cells and cytomegalovirus serostatus. Only in-frame clones appear in the TCRdb table, and some are missing; sequencing was by immunoSEQ multiplex PCR. Of some 66,000 clones detected, more than 75% appear once; the ten largest clones hold approximately 4.8%. Sequencing used memory CD4+ T cells from blood. The receptors were gathered from an adult in good health and CMV-seropositive. The CDR3 runs from the conserved cysteine through the conserved F or W.

J gene: TRBJ2-3; V gene: TRBV18; CDR3 protein: CASSRDSPGDTQYF
J gene: TRBJ1-6; V gene: TRBV27; CDR3 protein: CASSRALAYNSPLHF
J gene: TRBJ2-1; V gene: TRBV7-9; CDR3 protein: CASSLLYGNEQFF
J gene: TRBJ2-5; V gene: TRBV11-2; CDR3 protein: CASGTSGRYQETQYF
J gene: TRBJ1-1; V gene: TRBV4-2; CDR3 protein: CASSQRGGDTEAFF
J gene: TRBJ2-5; V gene: TRBV28; CDR3 protein: CASSLGGTGGETQYF
J gene: TRBJ2-7; V gene: TRBV9; CDR3 protein: CASSGTSGTYEQYF
J gene: TRBJ2-1; V gene: TRBV2; CDR3 protein: CASSRDRLYNEQFF
J gene: TRBJ1-2; V gene: TRBV30; CDR3 protein: CAWKDRNYGYTF
J gene: TRBJ2-2; V gene: TRBV4-2; CDR3 protein: CASSWASDRGTGELFF
J gene: TRBJ2-7; V gene: TRBV23-1; CDR3 protein: CASSQRGRRYVEQYF
J gene: TRBJ2-1; V gene: TRBV4-2; CDR3 protein: CASSQETSGGENEQFF
J gene: TRBJ2-5; V gene: TRBV7-9; CDR3 protein: CASSLGAGGETQYF
J gene: TRBJ1-1; V gene: TRBV7-9; CDR3 protein: CASSIITEAFF
J gene: TRBJ1-2; V gene: TRBV7-2; CDR3 protein: CASSLVPEGSGNYGYTF
J gene: TRBJ2-1; V gene: TRBV6-5; CDR3 protein: CASSRTGGAYNEQFF
J gene: TRBJ2-7; V gene: TRBV28; CDR3 protein: CASSPTTSGSSYEQYF
J gene: TRBJ2-3; V gene: TRBV10-3; CDR3 protein: CASTPDLSTDTQYF
J gene: TRBJ2-5; V gene: TRBV28; CDR3 protein: CASSDGTGSGETQYF
J gene: TRBJ1-1; V gene: TRBV27; CDR3 protein: CASSFWGGLNTEAFF
J gene: TRBJ2-7; V gene: TRBV4-3; CDR3 protein: CASSQDTSGYEQYF
J gene: TRBJ2-7; V gene: TRBV13; CDR3 protein: CASSGSGTEIYEQYF
J gene: TRBJ1-2; V gene: TRBV4-3; CDR3 protein: CASSQDEGQNYGYTF
J gene: TRBJ2-3; V gene: TRBV5-1; CDR3 protein: CASSKTSGSGRDTQYF
J gene: TRBJ1-2; V gene: TRBV6-4; CDR3 protein: CASSDDFDGYTF
J gene: TRBJ1-2; V gene: TRBV29-1; CDR3 protein: CSVSRENNYGYTF
J gene: TRBJ2-7; V gene: TRBV11-2; CDR3 protein: CASSLVGGRPSYEQYF
J gene: TRBJ1-2; V gene: TRBV5-4; CDR3 protein: CASSVGSYLRDYGYTF
J gene: TRBJ1-2; V gene: TRBV30; CDR3 protein: CAWMRDRPYGYTF
J gene: TRBJ1-2; V gene: TRBV19; CDR3 protein: CASSTPQGSLYTF
J gene: TRBJ2-3; V gene: TRBV5-1; CDR3 protein: CASSSTTSGSDTQYF
J gene: TRBJ2-7; V gene: TRBV5-1; CDR3 protein: CASSPGGGGSYEQYF
J gene: TRBJ1-2; V gene: TRBV5-1; CDR3 protein: CASSPTGRGDYGYTF
J gene: TRBJ2-3; V gene: TRBV10-3; CDR3 protein: CAISDGLAGGTDTQYF
J gene: TRBJ1-3; V gene: TRBV5-1; CDR3 protein: CASSPGGGSSGNTIYF
J gene: TRBJ2-5; V gene: TRBV28; CDR3 protein: CASSINRGRETQYF
J gene: TRBJ2-7; V gene: TRBV5-6; CDR3 protein: CASSFGTSGGYEQYF
J gene: TRBJ2-3; V gene: TRBV9; CDR3 protein: CASSVGVLAEDTQYF
J gene: TRBJ2-5; V gene: TRBV7-2; CDR3 protein: CASSLGRYRGGETQYF
J gene: TRBJ1-1; V gene: TRBV5-4; CDR3 protein: CASSARGQSNTEAFF
J gene: TRBJ2-7; V gene: TRBV4-1; CDR3 protein: CASSPGQGARYEQYF
J gene: TRBJ2-7; V gene: TRBV28; CDR3 protein: CASSSTGPREQYF
J gene: TRBJ1-5; V gene: TRBV27; CDR3 protein: CASKVSVYSNQPQHF
J gene: TRBJ1-2; V gene: TRBV5-6; CDR3 protein: CASSHRDRGNYGYTF
J gene: TRBJ2-3; V gene: TRBV5-4; CDR3 protein: CASSLAGTSGPDTQYF
J gene: TRBJ2-5; V gene: TRBV25-1; CDR3 protein: CASSEGTGRGRLLETQYF
J gene: TRBJ2-5; V gene: TRBV2; CDR3 protein: CASSESLGAETQYF
J gene: TRBJ2-2; V gene: TRBV7-2; CDR3 protein: CASSGQPEPGELFF
J gene: TRBJ2-4; V gene: TRBV7-2; CDR3 protein: CASSFTGGGNIQYF
J gene: TRBJ2-5; V gene: TRBV18; CDR3 protein: CASSPPGRLTGAQYF
J gene: TRBJ1-1; V gene: TRBV28; CDR3 protein: CASSFLGVDTEAFF
J gene: TRBJ2-1; V gene: TRBV28; CDR3 protein: CASRRPGLAGVSEQFF
J gene: TRBJ2-1; V gene: TRBV7-9; CDR3 protein: CASSRALGLSYNEQFF
J gene: TRBJ2-5; V gene: TRBV7-3; CDR3 protein: CASSLGSGETQYF
J gene: TRBJ2-3; V gene: TRBV21-1; CDR3 protein: CASTGTASTDTQYF
J gene: TRBJ2-5; V gene: TRBV10-2; CDR3 protein: CASTAALGTQYF
J gene: TRBJ2-7; V gene: TRBV19; CDR3 protein: CASSMGQGLYEQYF
J gene: TRBJ1-4; V gene: TRBV2; CDR3 protein: CASSRQGVAEKLFF
J gene: TRBJ1-5; V gene: TRBV30; CDR3 protein: CAWADSNQPQHF
J gene: TRBJ1-1; V gene: TRBV7-9; CDR3 protein: CASSLGLIGDPNTEAFF